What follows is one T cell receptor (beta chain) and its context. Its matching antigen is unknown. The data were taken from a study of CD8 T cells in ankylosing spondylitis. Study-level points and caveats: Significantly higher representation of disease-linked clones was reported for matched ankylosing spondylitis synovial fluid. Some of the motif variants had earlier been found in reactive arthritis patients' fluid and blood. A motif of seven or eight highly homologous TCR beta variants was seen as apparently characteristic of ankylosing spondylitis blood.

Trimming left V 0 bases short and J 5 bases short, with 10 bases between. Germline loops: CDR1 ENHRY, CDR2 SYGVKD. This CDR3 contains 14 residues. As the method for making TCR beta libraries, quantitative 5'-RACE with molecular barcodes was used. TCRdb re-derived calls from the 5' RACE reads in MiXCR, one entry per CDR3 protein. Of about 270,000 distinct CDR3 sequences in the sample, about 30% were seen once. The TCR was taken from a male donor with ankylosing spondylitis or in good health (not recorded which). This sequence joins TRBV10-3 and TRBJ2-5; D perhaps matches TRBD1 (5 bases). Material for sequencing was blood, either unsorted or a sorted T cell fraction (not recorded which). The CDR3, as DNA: TGTGCCATCAGTGAGTCAAAAGGGGATGAGACCCAGTACTTC. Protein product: CAISESKGDETQYF.